Listed below are T cell receptor beta chains from one sample, sequenced in a study of regulatory T cells in long-lasting Graves disease. TCRdb reprocessed the multiplex PCR reads with MiXCR, giving one entry per CDR3 protein. The data contain hundreds of thousands of distinct CDR3 sequences, 22% of them seen just once; the ten biggest clones take up roughly 13%. Sequences were derived from peripheral blood mononuclear cells (PBMCs), sampled when the disease was refractory, from a patient treated with antithyroid drugs. The origin of the receptors is a female donor with Graves disease. The CDR3 runs from the conserved cysteine through the conserved F or W. The D gene is left open where the match is weak. Not all rows give a size; the values are once, few, many and, for expanded clones, a class.

d_call | clone_size | j_call | v_call | cdr3_aa | cdr3_nt
NA | many | TRBJ1-1 | TRBV19 | CASSTGMNTEAFF | TGTGCCAGCAGTACAGGAATGAACACTGAAGCTTTCTTT
NA | many | TRBJ2-7 | TRBV20-1 | CSATRTRSSYEQYF | TGCAGTGCCACTAGGACAAGAAGCTCCTACGAGCAGTACTTC
NA | NA | TRBJ1-5 | TRBV19 | CASSHNGGYQPQHF | TGTGCCAGTAGTCACAATGGGGGCTATCAGCCCCAGCATTTT
TRBD2 | once | TRBJ2-7 | TRBV4-3 | CASSQEGGTSPYEQYF | TGCGCCAGCAGCCAAGAGGGAGGGACTAGCCCCTACGAGCAGTACTTC
NA | many | TRBJ2-5 | TRBV20-1 | CSARSGWAETQYF | TGCAGTGCTAGATCGGGATGGGCGGAGACCCAGTACTTC
TRBD2 | NA | TRBJ2-1 | TRBV6-9 | CASSSTSGNYNEQFF | TGTGCCAGCAGCTCGACTAGCGGGAATTACAATGAGCAGTTCTTC
NA | many | TRBJ1-5 | TRBV12-3/TRBV12-4 | CASRVQGQPQHF | TGTGCCAGCAGAGTCCAGGGGCAGCCCCAGCATTTT
NA | many | TRBJ2-5 | TRBV7-2 | CASSARRSETQYF | TGTGCCAGCAGCGCGAGAAGGAGTGAGACCCAGTACTTC
NA | few | TRBJ2-3 | TRBV6-1 | CASQLPQDGDTQYF | TGTGCCAGCCAACTACCCCAAGACGGAGATACGCAGTATTTT
NA | NA | TRBJ2-7 | TRBV5-1 | CASSLSGTGSEQYF | TGCGCCAGCAGCTTGTCAGGGACCGGCAGTGAGCAGTACTTC
TRBD2 | many | TRBJ2-7 | TRBV7-2 | CASSLLPAGVTYEQYF | TGTGCCAGCAGCTTACTCCCAGCGGGAGTGACATACGAGCAGTACTTC
NA | many | TRBJ2-7 | TRBV6-1 | CASFSLVAYEQYF | TGTGCCAGCTTTTCATTGGTCGCCTACGAGCAGTACTTC
TRBD2 | few | TRBJ2-5 | TRBV6-1 | CASARSGVGGQETQYF | TGTGCCAGCGCTAGGTCGGGGGTCGGGGGGCAAGAGACCCAGTACTTC
NA | many | TRBJ1-2 | TRBV7-8 | CASSSSGGANYGYTF | TGTGCCAGCAGCTCCTCCGGGGGCGCAAACTATGGCTACACCTTC
NA | NA | TRBJ1-3 | TRBV7-2 | CASSFLYSGNTIYF | TGTGCCAGCAGCTTCCTCTACTCTGGAAACACCATATATTTT
NA | many | TRBJ1-2 | TRBV7-3 | CASSFGALNYGYTF | TGTGCCAGCAGCTTCGGAGCGTTAAACTATGGCTACACCTTC
TRBD1 | few | TRBJ2-6 | TRBV20-1 | CSARDQRTGPGANVLTF | TGCAGTGCTAGAGACCAAAGGACAGGGCCTGGGGCCAACGTCCTGACTTTC
TRBD1 | NA | TRBJ1-1 | TRBV4-2 | CASSQDMTGQGRGTEAFF | TGTGCCAGCAGCCAAGATATGACCGGACAGGGCCGGGGCACTGAAGCTTTCTTT
NA | few | TRBJ1-2 | TRBV19 | CASSTRDVYGYTF | TGTGCCAGTAGCACCCGGGACGTTTATGGCTACACCTTC
NA | few | TRBJ1-1 | TRBV7-2 | CASSWASGGTNTEAFF | TGTGCCAGCAGCTGGGCCTCGGGGGGGACGAACACTGAAGCTTTCTTT
NA | many | TRBJ2-7 | TRBV28 | CASSFRQDGEQYF | TGTGCCAGCAGTTTCCGACAGGACGGCGAGCAGTACTTC
NA | NA | TRBJ1-1 | TRBV30 | CAWSGTANAEAFF | TGTGCCTGGAGTGGGACTGCGAACGCTGAAGCTTTCTTT
TRBD2 | many | TRBJ2-7 | TRBV29-1 | CSGGGGYEQYF | TGCAGCGGAGGCGGGGGCTACGAGCAGTACTTC
TRBD1 | NA | TRBJ1-2 | TRBV5-1 | CASSVGQGDSYTF | TGCGCCAGCAGCGTGGGACAGGGGGATAGCTACACCTTC
NA | NA | TRBJ2-3 | TRBV3-1 | CASSQEVRSAVDTQYF | TGTGCCAGCAGCCAAGAGGTTCGATCTGCCGTGGATACGCAGTATTTT
TRBD1 | NA | TRBJ1-5 | TRBV27 | CATSLDRDQPQHF | TGTGCCACCAGCCTCGACAGGGATCAGCCCCAGCATTTT
TRBD2 | NA | TRBJ2-7 | TRBV7-7 | CASSPGTSAAYEQYF | TGTGCTAGCAGCCCTGGGACTAGCGCGGCCTACGAGCAGTACTTC
TRBD1 | many | TRBJ2-7 | TRBV7-2 | CASSLETGGSYEQYF | TGTGCCAGCAGCTTAGAGACAGGGGGATCCTACGAGCAGTACTTC
TRBD1 | many | TRBJ1-2 | TRBV29-1 | CSVEDQGVRVDYGYTF | TGCAGCGTTGAAGATCAGGGGGTCCGGGTGGACTATGGCTACACCTTC
NA | NA | TRBJ2-5 | TRBV5-5 | CASSPGLYEETQYF | TGTGCCAGCAGCCCCGGACTATATGAAGAGACCCAGTACTTC
NA | NA | TRBJ2-7 | TRBV18 | CASSPVGASSYEQYF | TGTGCCAGCTCACCAGTAGGGGCAAGCTCCTACGAGCAGTACTTC
TRBD1 | many | TRBJ1-1 | TRBV10-3 | CAISPGQGTTEAFF | TGTGCCATCAGCCCGGGACAGGGGACCACTGAAGCTTTCTTT
NA | many | TRBJ1-5 | TRBV28 | CASTGSDQPQHF | TGTGCCAGCACTGGTTCTGATCAGCCCCAGCATTTT
TRBD1 | few | TRBJ1-2 | TRBV20-1 | CSRDRGSVGYTF | TGCAGTAGGGACAGGGGGTCAGTTGGCTACACCTTC
NA | many | TRBJ2-7 | TRBV19 | CASSAYRSPGDEQYF | TGTGCCAGTAGTGCATACCGAAGTCCTGGGGACGAGCAGTACTTC
NA | NA | TRBJ1-1 | TRBV3-1 | CASSRGLGLGLTEAFF | TGTGCCAGCAGCCGAGGTCTGGGGCTAGGCTTAACTGAAGCTTTCTTT
NA | NA | TRBJ1-6 | TRBV30 | CAHGGPWITNSPLHF | TGTGCCCACGGTGGCCCCTGGATAACGAATTCACCCCTCCACTTT
NA | many | TRBJ1-4 | TRBV20-1 | CSARGSVATNEKLFF | TGCAGTGCTAGAGGATCAGTTGCAACTAATGAAAAACTGTTTTTT
TRBD1 | few | TRBJ2-5 | TRBV7-2 | CASSLGQAPEYF | TGTGCCAGCAGCCTTGGACAGGCACCCGAATACTTC
NA | NA | TRBJ2-2 | TRBV6-2/TRBV6-3 | CASTEGQPQARGELFF | TGTGCCAGCACCGAAGGGCAGCCACAGGCCCGGGGGGAGCTGTTTTTT
TRBD2 | NA | TRBJ2-4 | TRBV5-5 | CASSTGGVAKNIQYF | TGTGCCAGCAGCACGGGAGGGGTAGCCAAAAACATTCAGTACTTC
TRBD2 | many | TRBJ2-5 | TRBV6-1 | CASSEASGARGETQYF | TGTGCCAGCAGTGAAGCTAGCGGGGCCCGGGGAGAGACCCAGTACTTC
TRBD2 | NA | TRBJ2-7 | TRBV11-2 | CASSFSTSGTHEQYF | TGTGCCAGCAGCTTCTCGACTAGCGGAACCCACGAGCAGTACTTC
NA | NA | TRBJ1-1 | TRBV7-2 | CASSLFDPGLNTEAFF | TGTGCCAGCAGCTTATTTGATCCAGGGTTGAACACTGAAGCTTTCTTT
NA | many | TRBJ2-6 | TRBV6-1 | CASILAGANVLTF | TGTGCCAGCATCTTGGCTGGGGCCAACGTCCTGACTTTC
TRBD1 | NA | TRBJ2-2 | TRBV7-2 | CASSLWSGGGGELFF | TGTGCCAGCAGCCTCTGGTCAGGGGGCGGCGGGGAGCTGTTTTTT
NA | many | TRBJ2-7 | TRBV6-2/TRBV6-3 | CASSQDSGKALEQYF | TGTGCCAGCAGCCAGGATAGCGGTAAGGCGCTGGAGCAGTACTTC
NA | many | TRBJ1-2 | TRBV12-3/TRBV12-4 | CASSLWIGGYGYTF | TGTGCCAGCAGTTTATGGATAGGGGGCTATGGCTACACCTTC
NA | NA | TRBJ2-6 | TRBV28 | CASSTARSGANVLTF | TGTGCCAGCTCGACAGCCCGCTCTGGGGCCAACGTCCTGACTTTC
NA | few | TRBJ1-5 | TRBV6-1 | CASGPSGGDGQPQHF | TGTGCCAGCGGGCCCTCCGGGGGGGACGGTCAGCCCCAGCATTTT
TRBD2 | NA | TRBJ2-5 | TRBV7-3 | CASSLTSGVMETQYF | TGTGCCAGCAGCTTAACTAGCGGGGTGATGGAGACCCAGTACTTC
TRBD1 | NA | TRBJ1-1 | TRBV20-1 | CSAREWDSGNTEAFF | TGCAGTGCTAGAGAATGGGACAGTGGGAACACTGAAGCTTTCTTT
TRBD2 | NA | TRBJ2-1 | TRBV2 | CASIGLAGGPINEQFF | TGTGCCAGCATTGGACTAGCGGGAGGGCCTATAAATGAGCAGTTCTTC
TRBD2 | few | TRBJ2-7 | TRBV9 | CASSARGLAGFYEQYF | TGTGCCAGCAGCGCCCGAGGACTAGCGGGGTTCTACGAGCAGTACTTC
TRBD1 | NA | TRBJ2-7 | TRBV7-9 | CASRELPGQGAFEQYF | TGTGCCAGCAGGGAACTCCCGGGACAGGGGGCGTTCGAGCAGTACTTC
NA | few | TRBJ1-4 | TRBV4-2 | CASRPGVTDRGEKLFF | TGTGCCAGCAGGCCGGGGGTTACTGACAGAGGGGAAAAACTGTTTTTT
NA | NA | TRBJ2-2 | TRBV28 | CASIDSNTGELFF | TGTGCCAGCATTGATAGCAACACCGGGGAGCTGTTTTTT